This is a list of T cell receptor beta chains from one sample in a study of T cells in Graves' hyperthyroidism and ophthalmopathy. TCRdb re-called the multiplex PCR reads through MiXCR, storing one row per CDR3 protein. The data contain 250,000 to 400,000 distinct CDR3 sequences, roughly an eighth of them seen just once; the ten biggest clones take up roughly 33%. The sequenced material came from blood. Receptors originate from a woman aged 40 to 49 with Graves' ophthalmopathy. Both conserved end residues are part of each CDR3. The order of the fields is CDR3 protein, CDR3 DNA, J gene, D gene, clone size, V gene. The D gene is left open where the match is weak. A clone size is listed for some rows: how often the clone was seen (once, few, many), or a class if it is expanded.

CDR3aa: CASSPGTSLGSEKLFF; CDR3nt: TGTGCCAGCAGCCCTGGGACTTCCTTAGGGAGTGAAAAACTGTTTTTT; j_gene: TRBJ1-4; d_gene: NA; abundance: few; v_gene: TRBV9
CDR3aa: CASSNDIQPQHF; CDR3nt: TGTGCCAGCAGCAACGACATTCAGCCCCAGCATTTT; j_gene: TRBJ1-5; d_gene: NA; abundance: many; v_gene: TRBV7-2
CDR3aa: CASGQSPFNQPQHF; CDR3nt: TGTGCTAGTGGGCAGTCCCCCTTCAATCAGCCCCAGCATTTT; j_gene: TRBJ1-5; d_gene: NA; abundance: many; v_gene: TRBV12-5
CDR3aa: CASSLVQGNQETQYF; CDR3nt: TGCGCCAGCAGCCTAGTACAGGGGAACCAAGAGACCCAGTACTTC; j_gene: TRBJ2-5; d_gene: TRBD1; abundance: few; v_gene: TRBV4-1
CDR3aa: CASSPMGTGPGQRWDGSYNSPLHF; CDR3nt: TGTGCCAGCAGCCCCATGGGGACTGGTCCGGGACAAAGGTGGGATGGCTCCTATAATTCACCCCTCCACTTT; j_gene: TRBJ1-6; d_gene: NA; abundance: NA; v_gene: TRBV6-1
CDR3aa: CATSEHGNQPQHF; CDR3nt: TGTGCCACCAGTGAACACGGCAATCAGCCCCAGCATTTT; j_gene: TRBJ1-5; d_gene: NA; abundance: many; v_gene: TRBV24-1
CDR3aa: CASRITRTGTNEQYF; CDR3nt: TGTGCCAGCCGAATCACCAGAACCGGGACGAACGAGCAGTACTTC; j_gene: TRBJ2-7; d_gene: NA; abundance: many; v_gene: TRBV6-1
CDR3aa: CASRGQEPNGNTIYF; CDR3nt: TGTGCCAGTAGGGGACAGGAACCCAATGGAAACACCATATATTTT; j_gene: TRBJ1-3; d_gene: TRBD1; abundance: NA; v_gene: TRBV19
CDR3aa: CAWSSTSGRRYEQYF; CDR3nt: TGTGCCTGGAGTTCGACTAGCGGGAGGAGATACGAGCAGTACTTC; j_gene: TRBJ2-7; d_gene: TRBD2; abundance: NA; v_gene: TRBV30
CDR3aa: CASIVSYNEQFF; CDR3nt: TGTGCCAGCATTGTGAGTTACAATGAGCAGTTCTTC; j_gene: TRBJ2-1; d_gene: NA; abundance: few; v_gene: TRBV7-9
CDR3aa: CASSGTNYGYTF; CDR3nt: TGTGCCAGCTCCGGAACCAACTATGGCTACACCTTC; j_gene: TRBJ1-2; d_gene: NA; abundance: many; v_gene: TRBV18
CDR3aa: CASSGSQGGELFF; CDR3nt: TGCGCCAGCAGTGGGAGCCAGGGCGGGGAGCTGTTTTTT; j_gene: TRBJ2-2; d_gene: NA; abundance: few; v_gene: TRBV10-1
CDR3aa: CASSGTENTEAFF; CDR3nt: TGCGCCAGCAGTGGGACAGAGAACACTGAAGCTTTCTTT; j_gene: TRBJ1-1; d_gene: NA; abundance: NA; v_gene: TRBV10-1
CDR3aa: CSAQGSGGPYNEQFF; CDR3nt: TGCAGCGCCCAGGGTAGCGGGGGACCCTACAATGAGCAGTTCTTC; j_gene: TRBJ2-1; d_gene: TRBD2; abundance: NA; v_gene: TRBV29-1
CDR3aa: CASSQVQQGLRQPQHF; CDR3nt: TGCGCCAGCAGCCAAGTCCAACAAGGCCTCCGACAGCCCCAGCATTTT; j_gene: TRBJ1-5; d_gene: NA; abundance: many; v_gene: TRBV4-1
CDR3aa: CSALLPGLENGDEQFF; CDR3nt: TGCAGTGCTTTACTTCCGGGACTAGAAAATGGGGATGAGCAGTTCTTC; j_gene: TRBJ2-1; d_gene: TRBD2; abundance: few; v_gene: TRBV20-1
CDR3aa: CASSYSLATVQETQYF; CDR3nt: TGTGCCAGCAGTTACTCACTAGCGACAGTCCAAGAGACCCAGTACTTC; j_gene: TRBJ2-5; d_gene: TRBD2; abundance: many; v_gene: TRBV6-2/TRBV6-3
CDR3aa: CASSLVGPGNTEAFF; CDR3nt: TGTGCCAGCAGCTTGGTTGGTCCGGGGAACACTGAAGCTTTCTTT; j_gene: TRBJ1-1; d_gene: NA; abundance: many; v_gene: TRBV5-6
CDR3aa: CASSSSGRYNEQFF; CDR3nt: TGTGCCAGCAGTTCGAGCGGGAGGTACAATGAGCAGTTCTTC; j_gene: TRBJ2-1; d_gene: TRBD2; abundance: many; v_gene: TRBV27
CDR3aa: CSVEGLNTEAFF; CDR3nt: TGCAGCGTTGAAGGATTGAACACTGAAGCTTTCTTT; j_gene: TRBJ1-1; d_gene: NA; abundance: many; v_gene: TRBV29-1